The 31 T cell receptor beta chains below come from one sample, sequenced in a study of human T cells and chemical hapten exposure. From the RACE reads, TCRdb called clonotypes with MiXCR, one entry per CDR3 protein. The table includes around 120,000 distinct CDR3 sequences, roughly an eighth detected once. This sample's time point: patch test 1, 2 weeks after DPC sensitization. This sample's treatment: therapeutic diphenylcyclopropenone sensitization with weekly scalp DPC. The source material was whole blood, sampled in connection with sensitization to the hapten diphenylcyclopropenone (DPC). These receptors all stem from a man between 18 and 35 years old with alopecia areata. Some clones in this sample may be carry-over from other donors' samples.

This clonotype was observed a handful of times. The genes are TRBV2 and TRBJ2-2; D perhaps matches TRBD1 (6 bases). Germline CDR1 and CDR2: SNHLY and FYNNEI. V lost 8 bases to trimming and J lost 3 bases, with 13 bases between them. CDR3 size: 14 residues. CDR3 amino acids: CASRRDTDTGELFF. As DNA, the CDR3 is TGTGCCAGCCGCCGGGACACTGACACCGGGGAGCTGTTTTTT.

This clonotype was detected a few times. The gene calls are TRBV7-2 and TRBJ2-3; 9 bases map to TRBD2. From germline, CDR1 is SGHTA and CDR2 FQGNSA. V gave up 3 bases and J gave up 5 bases; unmatched junction bases: 3. The CDR3 is 14 residues long. The CDR3 loop reads CASSLGLAVDTQYF. CDR3 DNA sequence: TGTGCCAGCAGCTTGGGACTAGCAGTAGATACGCAGTATTTT.

This clonotype occurred a few times. CDR3 residues: CASRAFYVAGRSNYGYTF. CDR3 nucleotide sequence: TGTGCCAGCAGGGCCTTTTATGTGGCAGGGAGATCTAACTATGGCTACACCTTC. V usage is TRBV27 and J usage is TRBJ1-2, with a possible D match to TRBD1 (5 bases). Trimming shortened V by 6 bases and J by 0 bases, and 23 bases separated the two germline ends. The germline V gene has CDR1 MNHEY and CDR2 SMNVEV (reference sequence). The CDR3 spans 18 residues.

In this sample, this clonotype turned up a few times. The genes are TRBV4-2 and TRBJ2-7, with 7 bases aligning to TRBD1. Per germline, CDR1 LGHNA and CDR2 YNFKEQ. Germline trimming cut 0 bases from V and 0 bases from J; bases unmatched to any gene: 5. The CDR3 loop spans 16 amino acids. CDR3 amino acids: CASSQDWPGGSYEQYF. CDR3 bases: TGTGCCAGCAGCCAAGATTGGCCAGGGGGCTCCTACGAGCAGTACTTC.

The gene calls are TRBV5-1 and TRBJ2-5; D gene uncertain. Trimming removed 0 bases at V and 1 base at J, with 4 bases between. This CDR3 has 13 amino acids. The germline V gene has CDR1 SGHRS and CDR2 YFSETQ. CDR3 region: CASSLEAQETQYF. The DNA for the CDR3 is TGCGCCAGCAGCTTGGAAGCCCAAGAGACCCAGTACTTC.

The rearrangement uses TRBV20-1 and TRBJ2-3; no reliable D call. Deletions cut 3 bases from V and 4 bases from J, with 11 bases between. This CDR3 region has 13 residues. Looked up from germline, CDR1 is DFQATT and CDR2 is SNEGSKA (reference sequence). The CDR3 sequence is CSARTDSADTQYF. Written as DNA, the CDR3 is TGCAGTGCTAGGACGGATTCGGCAGATACGCAGTATTTT.

In its sample, this clonotype was seen a few times. This rearrangement joins TRBV11-1 to TRBJ2-5, with 7 bases identical to TRBD1. Germline lookup yields CDR1 SGHAT and CDR2 FQDESV (reference sequence). CDR3 length: 17 amino acids. Trimming cost V 3 bases and J 1 base; bases outside gene matches: 11. CDR3 residues: CASSFPRTGALQETQYF. The CDR3 DNA sequence: TGTGCCAGCAGCTTCCCTAGGACAGGAGCCCTCCAAGAGACCCAGTACTTC.

The gene calls are TRBV15 and TRBJ2-2; TRBD1 matches 7 bases. The germline V gene has CDR1 LNHNV and CDR2 YYDKDF (reference sequence). Germline trimming cut 1 base from V and 2 bases from J; bases unmatched to any gene: 4. The CDR3 spans 16 residues. The CDR3 sequence is CATSRARGLNTGELFF. CDR3 sequence (DNA): TGTGCCACCAGCAGAGCTAGGGGGCTAAACACCGGGGAGCTGTTTTTT.

This clonotype showed up just a few times. This chain links TRBV6-2 or TRBV6-3 with TRBJ1-5, with D perhaps TRBD1 (5 bases). CDR3 length: 17 residues. The V gene lost 8 bases and the J gene lost 1 base, with 21 bases spanning the gap. The germline CDR1 and CDR2 sequences are MNHEY and SVGEGT. The CDR3 loop reads CASGLLGTPRSNQPQHF. CDR3 coding DNA: TGTGCCAGCGGGTTACTGGGGACCCCGAGGAGCAATCAGCCCCAGCATTTT.

The V call is TRBV11-3, the J call TRBJ2-3; D remains ambiguous. CDR1 and CDR2 (germline): SGHNT, YENEEA. The length of the CDR3 is 15 residues. V was clipped by 5 bases and J by 0 bases, with 12 bases between them. CDR3 residues: CASSVPGTSTDTQYF. CDR3 nucleotide sequence: TGTGCCAGCAGCGTACCCGGAACTAGCACAGATACGCAGTATTTT.

The rearrangement joins TRBV6-1 to TRBJ2-7, with 11 bases that match TRBD1. V trimming: 6 bases; J trimming: 5 bases; junction bases outside the gene matches: 9. Germline CDR1 is MNHNS and CDR2 is SASEGT. CDR3 length: 15 amino acids. The DNA for the CDR3 is TGTGCCAGCAGGATGATAGGGGGACAGGGGGACGAGCAGTACTTC. Protein: CASRMIGGQGDEQYF.

This clonotype was recorded a few times. The V call is TRBV29-1, the J call TRBJ2-7, with D hard to call. Germline V gene sequence: CDR1 SQVTM, CDR2 ANQGSEA. V dropped 3 bases and J dropped 0 bases, with 9 bases sitting between them. This CDR3 spans 13 amino acids. The CDR3 bases are TGCAGCGTTGAGGGCAGGACCTCCTACGAGCAGTACTTC. This codes for CSVEGRTSYEQYF.

This clonotype was seen more than once but under ten times. This rearrangement joins TRBV28 to TRBJ1-2; no reliable D call. The CDR3 is 15 amino acids. The V end lost 5 bases, the J end lost 7 bases, and 20 bases lay between the germline ends. Germline CDR1 reads MDHEN; CDR2 reads SYDVKM. The CDR3 nucleotides read TGTGCCAGCAGTCCCCAGGTAGAGATGGAAATTGGCTACACCTTC. Protein product: CASSPQVEMEIGYTF.

At least ten counts were recorded for this clonotype. The genes are TRBV7-9 and TRBJ2-1; D may be TRBD1 (6 bases). The CDR3 contains 12 residues. Germline V gene lookup returns CDR1 SEHNR and CDR2 FQNEAQ (reference sequence). The V and J ends lost 4 bases and 12 bases respectively, with 13 bases between them. The CDR3 protein is CASSSGQTGQFF. CDR3 DNA sequence: TGTGCCAGCAGCTCAGGACAGACCGGGCAGTTCTTC.

This chain links TRBV5-5 with TRBJ2-1; D is ambiguous. Trimming took off 0 bases at V and 0 bases at J, with 10 bases between the two ends. The CDR3 is 16 residues long. Germline V lookup: CDR1 SGHKS, CDR2 YYEKEE (reference sequence). CDR3: CASSLGPESSYNEQFF. DNA for the CDR3: TGTGCCAGCAGCTTGGGTCCGGAGAGCTCCTACAATGAGCAGTTCTTC. Based on the CDR3 plus reference TRBV5-5 and TRBJ2-1, the full variable domain is DAGVTQSPTHLIKTRGQQVTLRCSPISGHKSVSWYQQVLGQGPQFIFQYYEKEERGRGNFPDRFSARQFPNYSSELNVNALLLGDSALYLCASSLGPESSYNEQFFGPGTRLTVL.

In DNA form, the CDR3 reads TGCAGTGACGGCACTAACTATGGCTACACCTTC. It is translated as CSDGTNYGYTF. The chain is built from TRBV29-1 and TRBJ1-2, with D hard to call. Germline V CDR1 and CDR2: SQVTM, ANQGSEA. The CDR3 totals 11 residues.

The V and J genes are TRBV6-5 and TRBJ1-1; D unclear. CDR1 and CDR2 from the germline V gene are MNHEY and SVGAGI. The CDR3 extends over 13 amino acids. V lost 2 bases and J 3 bases, leaving 7 bases between the germline ends. CDR3 region: CASSYGRYTEAFF. The CDR3 nucleotides read TGTGCCAGCAGTTACGGTCGGTACACTGAAGCTTTCTTT.

The V gene is TRBV3-1, the J gene TRBJ2-5; the D is unclear. This CDR3 comprises 14 residues. V was trimmed by 0 bases and J by 2 bases, leaving 7 bases between them. Germline values: CDR1 LGHDT, CDR2 YNNKEL (reference sequence). The CDR3 nucleotides read TGTGCCAGCAGCCAAGATTCCAGACAAGAGACCCAGTACTTC. Protein sequence: CASSQDSRQETQYF.

The chain links TRBV12-3 or TRBV12-4 to TRBJ2-7, with 8 bases identical to TRBD1. CDR3 length equals 15 residues. The ends lost 7 bases at V and 6 bases at J; junction bases unmatched: 14. The CDR3 sequence: CASTSWTGHFSEQYF. CDR3 sequence (DNA): TGTGCCAGCACCTCTTGGACAGGGCACTTTTCCGAGCAGTACTTC.

In its sample, this clonotype was seen a few times. V and J are TRBV4-2 and TRBJ1-2; tentative D call: TRBD1 (5 bases). Trimming took 4 bases from V and 8 from J, leaving 17 bases between them. There are 14 residues in the CDR3. The germline V gene encodes CDR1 LGHNA and CDR2 YNFKEQ. As DNA, the CDR3 is TGTGCCAGCAGCCCCGTGGGACGGCCCGCCGGCTACACCTTC. Protein product: CASSPVGRPAGYTF.

V usage is TRBV7-2 and J usage is TRBJ2-3; TRBD1 matches 7 bases. The V gene's germline CDR1 is SGHTA and CDR2 FQGNSA. Germline trimming cut 5 bases from V and 2 bases from J; bases unmatched to any gene: 10. This CDR3 has 16 amino acids. CDR3 DNA sequence: TGTGCCAGCAGCCCATACAGGGGCGCGGTCACAGATACGCAGTATTTT. Amino acid sequence: CASSPYRGAVTDTQYF.

V and J are TRBV25-1 and TRBJ1-4; TRBD1 might be the D (5 bases). V lost 2 bases and J lost 10, with 8 bases in between. The CDR3 is 12 residues long. Germline assignment: CDR1 MGHDK and CDR2 SYGVNS. For the CDR3, the DNA is TGTGCCAGCAGTGAAGTGGGACGAAAACTGTTTTTT. It specifies CASSEVGRKLFF.

The CDR3 region is CAISRNSLRGREQYF. CDR3 nucleotides: TGTGCCATCTCCCGAAACAGCCTGAGGGGACGGGAGCAGTACTTC. J is TRBJ2-7 and V is TRBV10-3; the D gene could be TRBD1 or TRBD2 (5 bases each). Trimming took off 8 bases at V and 7 bases at J, with 24 bases between the two ends. The V gene's germline CDR1 is ENHRY and CDR2 SYGVKD. The CDR3 sequence is 15 residues long.

This clonotype was observed many times. This chain uses TRBV4-3 with TRBJ1-3, with D unclear. V dropped 0 bases and J dropped 0 bases, with 6 bases sitting between them. The CDR3 covers 15 residues. CDR1 is LGHNA and CDR2 is YSLEER in the germline V gene. The CDR3 sequence is CASSQEVNSGNTIYF. The CDR3 nucleotides are TGCGCCAGCAGCCAAGAGGTCAACTCTGGAAACACCATATATTTT.

Only a few counts were recorded for this clonotype. The chain combines TRBV4-3 with TRBJ2-3, with D possibly matching TRBD1 (6 bases). The germline V gene encodes CDR1 LGHNA and CDR2 YSLEER. V lost 5 bases and J 5 bases, leaving 14 bases between the germline ends. This CDR3 is built from 14 residues. The CDR3 region is CASSAGDNGDTQYF. In DNA form, the CDR3 reads TGCGCCAGCAGCGCAGGGGATAATGGAGATACGCAGTATTTT.

This clonotype was picked up many times. The chain uses TRBV12-3 or TRBV12-4 and TRBJ1-2, with D unclear. The V and J ends lost 5 bases and 4 bases respectively, with 14 bases between them. The CDR3 consists of 14 residues. CDR3 in amino acids: CASSLPGRTYGYTF. CDR3 bases: TGTGCCAGCAGTCTACCTGGACGCACCTATGGCTACACCTTC.

The chain uses TRBV7-9 and TRBJ2-1, with D perhaps matching TRBD1 (6 bases). Trimming stripped 2 bases from V and 14 bases from J, with 28 bases between. The CDR3 covers 17 residues. Germline V gene data show CDR1 as SEHNR and CDR2 as FQNEAQ (reference sequence). The CDR3 sequence is CASSLPTDRVGSMSEFF. CDR3 DNA sequence: TGTGCCAGCAGCTTACCGACGGACAGAGTTGGATCAATGAGTGAGTTCTTC.

This clonotype was seen a handful of times. The chain uses TRBV6-4 and TRBJ1-1; D possibly corresponds to TRBD1 (6 bases). The V gene's germline CDR1 is MRHNA and CDR2 SNTAGT. V gave up 2 bases and J gave up 6 bases, with 16 bases separating them. The CDR3 runs to 15 residues. The CDR3 DNA sequence: TGTGCCAGCAGTGACGGGGACACCTGGACCCCTGAAGCTTTCTTT. It codes for CASSDGDTWTPEAFF.

The chain combines TRBV4-2 with TRBJ1-4; no reliable D call. CDR1 and CDR2 (germline): LGHNA, YNFKEQ. This CDR3 is built from 16 residues. V was shortened by 5 bases and J by 0 bases, with 13 bases between the two germline ends. CDR3 sequence reads: CASSYFRRSTNEKLFF. The DNA for the CDR3 is TGTGCCAGCAGCTACTTTCGAAGATCAACTAATGAAAAACTGTTTTTT.

This clonotype turned up a few times. The J gene is TRBJ2-1, the V gene TRBV15; D uncertain. In germline, CDR1 is LNHNV, CDR2 YYDKDF (reference sequence). The CDR3 spans 14 residues. V lost 0 bases, J lost 10 bases, and 13 bases lay in between. The CDR3 sequence is CATSRDRSGEEQFF. In nucleotides, the CDR3 is TGTGCCACCAGCAGAGATAGGTCGGGCGAAGAGCAGTTCTTC.

V usage is TRBV18 and J usage is TRBJ1-5; D is unclear. V lost 2 bases and J lost 3, with 8 bases in between. The CDR3 length is 14 residues. Germline CDR1 reads KGHSH; CDR2 reads LQKENI. This CDR3 is CASSPVGYNQPQHF. In DNA, the CDR3 is TGTGCCAGCTCACCAGTCGGGTACAATCAGCCCCAGCATTTT.